This T cell receptor (beta chain) was recovered during a study of vaccination and CD4 T cells after COVID-19. Study summary: Convalescent donors totaled six males and four females, including two who were Hispanic. Investigators drew the post-COVID samples a median around 93 days after diagnosis, with a range of 35 to 161.

Unmatched junction bases numbered 7, after V lost 2 bases and J lost 1 base. Germline assignment: CDR1 DFQATT and CDR2 SNEGSKA (reference sequence). This CDR3 has 18 amino acids. Specified treatment: approximately 9-day PBMC culture with coronavirus spike peptide pools or control peptides (ViraFEST assay). There are a few counts of this clonotype. The target antigen is unknown. The Oncomine TCR Beta short-read assay was applied to DNA of cultured CD4+ T cells. Using its own MiXCR run on the PCR reads, TCRdb lists one record per CDR3 protein. The sample has roughly 20,000 distinct CDR3 sequences, 42% seen once; the top ten hold roughly 6.2%.

The source was CD4+ T cells from blood, cultured in vitro, collected before SARS-CoV-2 vaccination. This TCR was recovered from a human donor who had recovered from COVID-19. The chain links TRBV20-1 to TRBJ2-2; 13 nucleotides agree with TRBD2. This CDR3 is CSARSGTSGAMNTGELFF. CDR3 coding DNA: TGCAGTGCTAGATCGGGGACTAGCGGGGCCATGAACACCGGGGAGCTGTTTTTT.